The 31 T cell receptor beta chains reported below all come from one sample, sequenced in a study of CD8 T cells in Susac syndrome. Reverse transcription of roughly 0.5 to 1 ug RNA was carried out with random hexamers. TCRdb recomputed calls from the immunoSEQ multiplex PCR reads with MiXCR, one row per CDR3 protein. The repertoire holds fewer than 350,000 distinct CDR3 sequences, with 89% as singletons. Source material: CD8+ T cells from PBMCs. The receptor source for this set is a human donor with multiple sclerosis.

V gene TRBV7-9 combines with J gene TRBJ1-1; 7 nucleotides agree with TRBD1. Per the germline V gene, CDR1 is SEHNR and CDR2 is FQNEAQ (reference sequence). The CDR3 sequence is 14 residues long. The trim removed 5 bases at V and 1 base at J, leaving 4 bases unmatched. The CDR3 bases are TGTGCCAGCAGCCAAGACAGGGAGAACACTGAAGCTTTCTTT. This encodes CASSQDRENTEAFF.

In nucleotides, the CDR3 is TGTGCCATCAGTCTCAGGGGGAACACAGGGTTCGACGAGCAGTACTTC. Translated, it gives CAISLRGNTGFDEQYF. This rearrangement joins TRBV10-3 to TRBJ2-7; 7 bases match TRBD1. The junction had 15 bases not matched to a gene; V was cut back by 5 bases and J by 5 bases. The CDR3 is 16 residues long. Per the germline V gene, CDR1 is ENHRY and CDR2 is SYGVKD.

CDR3 bases: TGTGCCAGCAGCCCAGACGGGGCTGGGGCCAACGTCCTGACTTTC. It yields the protein CASSPDGAGANVLTF. The V call is TRBV7-2, the J call TRBJ2-6; D is perhaps TRBD2 (5 bases). Between the trimmed V and J ends, which lost 5 bases and 2 bases, there was a span of 10 bases. CDR3 length: 15 amino acids. Germline CDR1 is SGHTA and CDR2 is FQGNSA.

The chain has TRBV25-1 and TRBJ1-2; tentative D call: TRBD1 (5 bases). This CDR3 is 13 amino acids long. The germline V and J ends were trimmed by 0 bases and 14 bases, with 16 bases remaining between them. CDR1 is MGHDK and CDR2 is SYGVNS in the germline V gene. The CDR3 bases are TGTGCCAGCAGTGAATATATCGGGACTCTGGAAACCTTC. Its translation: CASSEYIGTLETF.

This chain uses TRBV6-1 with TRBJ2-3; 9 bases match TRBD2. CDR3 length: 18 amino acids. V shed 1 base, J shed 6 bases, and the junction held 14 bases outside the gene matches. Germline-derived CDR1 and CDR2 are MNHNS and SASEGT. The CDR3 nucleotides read TGTGCCAGCAGTGAAGGTGTGCTAGCGGGAATGAGGGGGGATACGCAGTATTTT. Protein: CASSEGVLAGMRGDTQYF.

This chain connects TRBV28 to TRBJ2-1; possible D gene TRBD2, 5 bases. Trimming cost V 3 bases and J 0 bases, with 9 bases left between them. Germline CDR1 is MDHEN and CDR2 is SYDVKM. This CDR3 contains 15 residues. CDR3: CASSFRGSSYNEQFF. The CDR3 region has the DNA TGTGCCAGCAGTTTCCGGGGTTCCTCCTACAATGAGCAGTTCTTC.

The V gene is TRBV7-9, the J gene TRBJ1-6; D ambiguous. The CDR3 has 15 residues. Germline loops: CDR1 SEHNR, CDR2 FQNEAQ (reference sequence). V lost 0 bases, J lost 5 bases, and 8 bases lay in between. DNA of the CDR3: TGTGCCAGCAGCTTAGCCACAGACGATAATTCACCCCTCCACTTT. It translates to CASSLATDDNSPLHF.

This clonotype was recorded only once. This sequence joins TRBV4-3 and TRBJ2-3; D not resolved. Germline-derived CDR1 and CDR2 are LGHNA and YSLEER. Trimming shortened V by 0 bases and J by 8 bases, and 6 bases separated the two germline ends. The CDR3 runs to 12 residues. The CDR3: CASSQDVGTQYF. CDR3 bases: TGCGCCAGCAGCCAAGATGTGGGTACGCAGTATTTT.

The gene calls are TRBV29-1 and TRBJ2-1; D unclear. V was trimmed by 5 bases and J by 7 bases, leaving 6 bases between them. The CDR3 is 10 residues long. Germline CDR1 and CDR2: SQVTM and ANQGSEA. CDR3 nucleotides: TGCAGCGTTCTACAAAATGAGCAGTTCTTC. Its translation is CSVLQNEQFF.

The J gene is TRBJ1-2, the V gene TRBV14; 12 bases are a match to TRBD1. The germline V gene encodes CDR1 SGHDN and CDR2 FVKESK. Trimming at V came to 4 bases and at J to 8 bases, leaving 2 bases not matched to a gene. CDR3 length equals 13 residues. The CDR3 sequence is CASSRGTGGGYTF. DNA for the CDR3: TGTGCCAGCAGCCGGGGGACAGGGGGCGGCTACACCTTC.

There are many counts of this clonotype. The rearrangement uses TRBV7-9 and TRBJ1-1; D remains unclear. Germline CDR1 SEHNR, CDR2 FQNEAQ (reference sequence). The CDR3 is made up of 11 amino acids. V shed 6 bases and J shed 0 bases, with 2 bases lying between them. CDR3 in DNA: TGTGCCAGCAGTTTGAACACTGAAGCTTTCTTT. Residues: CASSLNTEAFF.

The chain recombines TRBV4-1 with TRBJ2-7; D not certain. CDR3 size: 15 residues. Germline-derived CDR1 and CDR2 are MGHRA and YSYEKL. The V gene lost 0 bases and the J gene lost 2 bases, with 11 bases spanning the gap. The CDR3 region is CASSQDPESTYEQYF. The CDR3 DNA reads TGCGCCAGCAGCCAAGATCCTGAAAGTACCTACGAGCAGTACTTC.

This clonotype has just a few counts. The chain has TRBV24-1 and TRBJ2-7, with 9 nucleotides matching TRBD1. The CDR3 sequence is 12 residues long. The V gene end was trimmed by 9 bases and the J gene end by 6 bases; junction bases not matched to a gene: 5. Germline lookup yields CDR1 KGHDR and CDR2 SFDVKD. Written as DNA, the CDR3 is TGTGCCACCGGGACAGGGACTTTCGAGCAGTACTTC. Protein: CATGTGTFEQYF.

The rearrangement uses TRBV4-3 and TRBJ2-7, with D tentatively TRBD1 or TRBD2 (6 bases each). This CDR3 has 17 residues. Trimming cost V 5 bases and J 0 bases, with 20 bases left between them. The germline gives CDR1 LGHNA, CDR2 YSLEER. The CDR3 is CASSAGLGGGGSYEQYF. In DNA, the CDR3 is TGCGCCAGCAGCGCAGGTTTAGGAGGGGGAGGCTCCTACGAGCAGTACTTC.

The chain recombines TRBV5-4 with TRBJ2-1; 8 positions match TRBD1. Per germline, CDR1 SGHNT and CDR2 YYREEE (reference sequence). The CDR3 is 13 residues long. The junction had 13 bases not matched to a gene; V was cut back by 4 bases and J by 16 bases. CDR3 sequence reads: CASSLGERTGLFF. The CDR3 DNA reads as TGTGCCAGCAGCCTGGGTGAGAGGACAGGGTTATTCTTC.

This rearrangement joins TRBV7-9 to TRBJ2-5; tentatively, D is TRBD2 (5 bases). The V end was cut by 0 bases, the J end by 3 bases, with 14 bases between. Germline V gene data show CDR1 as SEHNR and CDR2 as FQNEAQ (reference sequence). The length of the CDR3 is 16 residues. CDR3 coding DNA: TGTGCCAGCAGCTTAGCGCTTGGAGGTCCAAAAGAGACCCAGTACTTC. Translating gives CASSLALGGPKETQYF. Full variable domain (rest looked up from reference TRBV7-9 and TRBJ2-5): DTGVSQNPRHKITKRGQNVTFRCDPISEHNRLYWYRQTLGQGPEFLTYFQNEAQLEKSRLLSDRFSAERPKGSFSTLEIQRTEQGDSAMYLCASSLALGGPKETQYFGPGTRLLVL.

The CDR3 sequence: CAWSDIRNTIYF. The CDR3 DNA is TGTGCCTGGAGCGACATCCGAAACACCATATATTTT. The rearrangement uses TRBV30 and TRBJ1-3; D is unclear. Germline loops: CDR1 GTSNPN, CDR2 SVGIG (reference sequence). V lost 3 bases, J lost 5 bases, and 8 bases lay in between. The CDR3 totals 12 residues.

CDR3 residues: CASSPVGSSYEQYF. As DNA, the CDR3 is TGTGCCAGCAGCCCCGTGGGCAGCTCCTACGAGCAGTACTTC. The rearrangement links TRBV7-9 to TRBJ2-7; D unresolved. V dropped 5 bases and J dropped 0 bases, with 11 bases sitting between them. From germline, CDR1 is SEHNR and CDR2 FQNEAQ (reference sequence). CDR3 length: 14 amino acids.

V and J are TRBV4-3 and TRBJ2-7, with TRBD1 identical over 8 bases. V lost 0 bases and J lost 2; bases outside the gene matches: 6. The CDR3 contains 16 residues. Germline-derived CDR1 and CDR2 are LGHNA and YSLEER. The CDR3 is CASSQEGTGGTYEQYF. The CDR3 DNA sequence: TGCGCCAGCAGCCAAGAAGGGACAGGTGGAACCTACGAGCAGTACTTC.

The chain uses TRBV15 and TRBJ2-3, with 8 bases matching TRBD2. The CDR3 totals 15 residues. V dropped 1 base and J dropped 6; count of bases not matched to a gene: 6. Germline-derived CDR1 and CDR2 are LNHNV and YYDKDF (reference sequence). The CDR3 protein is CATSRARGGLDTQYF. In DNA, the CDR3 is TGTGCCACCAGCAGAGCCCGCGGGGGGCTGGATACGCAGTATTTT.

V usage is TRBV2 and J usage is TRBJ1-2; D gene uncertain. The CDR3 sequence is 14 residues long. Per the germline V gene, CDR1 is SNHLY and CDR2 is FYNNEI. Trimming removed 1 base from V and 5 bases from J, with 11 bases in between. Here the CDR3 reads CASSEGVSPYGYTF. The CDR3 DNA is TGTGCCAGCAGTGAAGGGGTCTCCCCGTATGGCTACACCTTC.

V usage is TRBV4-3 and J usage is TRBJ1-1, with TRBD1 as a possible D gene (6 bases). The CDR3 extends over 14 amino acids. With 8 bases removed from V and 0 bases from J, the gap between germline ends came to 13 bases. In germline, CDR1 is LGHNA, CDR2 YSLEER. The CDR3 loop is CASGQDRMNTEAFF. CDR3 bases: TGCGCCAGCGGACAAGACAGGATGAACACTGAAGCTTTCTTT.

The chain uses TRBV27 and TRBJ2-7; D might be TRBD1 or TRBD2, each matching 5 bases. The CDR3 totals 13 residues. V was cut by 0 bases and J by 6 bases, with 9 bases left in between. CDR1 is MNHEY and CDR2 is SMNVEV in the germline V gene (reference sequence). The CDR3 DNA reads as TGTGCCAGCAGTTTATCGATGAGGGGCGAGCAGTACTTC. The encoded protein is CASSLSMRGEQYF.

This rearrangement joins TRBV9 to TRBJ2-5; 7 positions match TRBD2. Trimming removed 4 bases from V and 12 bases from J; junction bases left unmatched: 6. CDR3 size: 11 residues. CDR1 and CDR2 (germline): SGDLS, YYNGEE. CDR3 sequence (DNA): TGTGCCAGCAGCTCACCCGGGACTAAGTACTTC. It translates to CASSSPGTKYF.

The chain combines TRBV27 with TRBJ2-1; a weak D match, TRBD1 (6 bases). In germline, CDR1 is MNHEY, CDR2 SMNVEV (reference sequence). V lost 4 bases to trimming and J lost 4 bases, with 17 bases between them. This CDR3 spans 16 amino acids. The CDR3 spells CASSCWPDREYNEQFF. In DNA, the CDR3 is TGTGCCAGCAGTTGTTGGCCGGACAGAGAATACAATGAGCAGTTCTTC.

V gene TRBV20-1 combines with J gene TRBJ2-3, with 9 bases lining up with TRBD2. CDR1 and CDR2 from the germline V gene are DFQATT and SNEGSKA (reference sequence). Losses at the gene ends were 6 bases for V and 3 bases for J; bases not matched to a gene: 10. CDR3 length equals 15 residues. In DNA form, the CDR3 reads TGCAGTGCCGCGGGAGGGGGGGGCAGAACAGATACGCAGTATTTT. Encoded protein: CSAAGGGGRTDTQYF.

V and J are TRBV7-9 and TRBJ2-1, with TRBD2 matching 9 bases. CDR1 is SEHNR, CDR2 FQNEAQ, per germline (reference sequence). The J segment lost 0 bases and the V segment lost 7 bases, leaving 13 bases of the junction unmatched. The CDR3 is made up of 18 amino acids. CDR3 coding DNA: TGTGCCAGCACCCCGGGGATAGCGGGGGTGAGCTCCTACAATGAGCAGTTCTTC. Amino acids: CASTPGIAGVSSYNEQFF. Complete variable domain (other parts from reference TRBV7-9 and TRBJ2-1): DTGVSQNPRHKITKRGQNVTFRCDPISEHNRLYWYRQTLGQGPEFLTYFQNEAQLEKSRLLSDRFSAERPKGSFSTLEIQRTEQGDSAMYLCASTPGIAGVSSYNEQFFGPGTRLTVL.

CDR3 in DNA: TGTGCCAGCAGTTTCACAGGGGCAAGTGCAGATACGCAGTATTTT. It is translated as CASSFTGASADTQYF. The chain carries TRBV28 and TRBJ2-3, with 7 bases identical to TRBD1. Germline V gene data show CDR1 as MDHEN and CDR2 as SYDVKM. The CDR3 contains 15 residues. Unmatched junction bases numbered 7, after V lost 3 bases and J lost 4 bases.

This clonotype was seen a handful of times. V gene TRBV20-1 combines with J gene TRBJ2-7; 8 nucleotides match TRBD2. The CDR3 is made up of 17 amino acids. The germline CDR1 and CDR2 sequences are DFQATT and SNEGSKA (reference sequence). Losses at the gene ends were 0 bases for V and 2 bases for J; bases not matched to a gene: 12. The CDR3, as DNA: TGCAGTGCTAGAGATCCCACTACCCCGGGAGGGCCCTACGAGCAGTACTTC. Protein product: CSARDPTTPGGPYEQYF.

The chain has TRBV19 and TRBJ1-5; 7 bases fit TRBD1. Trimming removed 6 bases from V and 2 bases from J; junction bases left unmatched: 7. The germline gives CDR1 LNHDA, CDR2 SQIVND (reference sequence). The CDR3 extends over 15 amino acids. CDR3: CASRKDREGNQPQHF. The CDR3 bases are TGTGCCAGTAGAAAAGACAGGGAGGGCAATCAGCCCCAGCATTTT. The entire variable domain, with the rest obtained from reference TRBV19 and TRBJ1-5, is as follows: DGGITQSPKYLFRKEGQNVTLSCEQNLNHDAMYWYRQDPGQGLRLIYYSQIVNDFQKGDIAEGYSVSREKKESFPLTVTSAQKNPTAFYLCASRKDREGNQPQHFGDGTRLSIL.

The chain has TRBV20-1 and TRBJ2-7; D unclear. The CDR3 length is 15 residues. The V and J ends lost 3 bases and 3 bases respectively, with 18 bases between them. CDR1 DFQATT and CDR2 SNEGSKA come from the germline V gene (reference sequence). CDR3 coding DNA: TGCAGTGCTAGCTCCGGAGACACTAACCTCTACGAGCAGTACTTC. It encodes CSASSGDTNLYEQYF.